Presented here are 22 T cell receptor beta chains from one specimen sequenced in a study of cytomegalovirus exposure and HLA in healthy donors. Some clones are missing from TCRdb's copy, which holds only in-frame ones; the method was immunoSEQ multiplex PCR. The sample has approximately 160,000 clones, 70% to 90% seen once. Sequencing was done on a sample of PBMCs. Receptor source: a woman aged 18-29 years in good health and CMV-seropositive.

V usage is TRBV6-5 and J usage is TRBJ1-1; D possibly corresponds to TRBD1 (5 bases). V was shortened by 8 bases and J by 8 bases, with 15 bases between the two germline ends. Per the germline V gene, CDR1 is MNHEY and CDR2 is SVGAGI. CDR3 size: 12 residues. CDR3 loop: CASSRAEGEAFF. The CDR3 bases are TGTGCCAGCTCAAGGGCGGAGGGGGAAGCTTTCTTT.

This clone was detected a few times. The chain links TRBV5-4 to TRBJ2-2, with 10 bases that match TRBD2. Losses at the gene ends were 4 bases for V and 0 bases for J; bases not matched to a gene: 3. Looked up from germline, CDR1 is SGHNT and CDR2 is YYREEE (reference sequence). This CDR3 region has 16 residues. The CDR3 DNA reads TGTGCCAGCAGCACAGGACTAGCGGCGAACACCGGGGAGCTGTTTTTT. As protein: CASSTGLAANTGELFF.

In DNA form, the CDR3 reads TGTGCCAGCAGTGAAATAGGCACAGATACGCAGTATTTT. It specifies CASSEIGTDTQYF. The chain employs TRBV25-1 and TRBJ2-3; D call uncertain. This CDR3 comprises 13 residues. Germline assignment: CDR1 MGHDK and CDR2 SYGVNS. Trimming removed 2 bases at V and 1 base at J, with 4 bases between.

The rearrangement uses TRBV25-1 and TRBJ2-1; 7 positions agree with TRBD2. The ends lost 1 base at V and 10 bases at J; junction bases unmatched: 7. This CDR3 is built from 14 residues. Looked up from germline, CDR1 is MGHDK and CDR2 is SYGVNS. CDR3 nucleotides: TGTGCCAGCAGTGAATTACTAGCGTCTAGGGAGCAGTTCTTC. Protein: CASSELLASREQFF.

This chain links TRBV6-5 with TRBJ2-1, with 9 bases identical to TRBD2. The length of the CDR3 is 16 residues. Looked up from germline, CDR1 is MNHEY and CDR2 is SVGAGI. J lost 0 bases, V lost 0 bases, and 0 bases had no gene match. CDR3 DNA sequence: TGTGCCAGCAGTTACTCTAGCGGGAGCTCCTACAATGAGCAGTTCTTC. This codes for CASSYSSGSSYNEQFF.

A single count supports this clone. The chain has TRBV19 and TRBJ2-7; 7 nucleotides align to TRBD1. CDR1 and CDR2 (germline): LNHDA, SQIVND (reference sequence). This CDR3 is 13 amino acids long. Trimming removed 5 bases from V and 2 bases from J; junction bases left unmatched: 3. The CDR3 spells CASSDRVTYEQYF. The DNA for the CDR3 is TGTGCCAGTAGTGACAGGGTCACCTACGAGCAGTACTTC.

A word on this clone: This sample includes further DNA sequences coding for the same CDR3. The rearrangement links TRBV5-1 to TRBJ2-5; 12 bases agree with TRBD2. With V trimmed by 5 bases and J by 5 bases, 4 bases remained unmatched. The CDR3 covers 14 residues. The germline CDR1 and CDR2 sequences are SGHRS and YFSETQ. The CDR3 loop is CASSPGTSGETQYF. The DNA of the CDR3 is TGCGCCAGCAGTCCCGGGACTAGCGGGGAGACCCAGTACTTC.

The rearrangement links TRBV14 to TRBJ2-7; 8 positions match TRBD2. J lost 4 bases, V lost 0 bases, and 8 bases had no gene match. Per the germline V gene, CDR1 is SGHDN and CDR2 is FVKESK. This CDR3 region has 16 residues. The CDR3 reads CASSQDGIQREYEQYF. DNA for the CDR3: TGTGCCAGCAGCCAAGACGGTATCCAGCGGGAGTACGAGCAGTACTTC.

The chain couples TRBV14 to TRBJ2-7; TRBD2 might be the D (6 bases). V lost 2 bases to trimming and J lost 3 bases, with 8 bases between them. The CDR3 loop spans 13 amino acids. Germline V gene sequence: CDR1 SGHDN, CDR2 FVKESK. The CDR3 nucleotides read TGTGCCAGCAGCCAAAATAGCGGCTACGAGCAGTACTTC. This translates into CASSQNSGYEQYF. The whole variable domain, remainder taken from reference TRBV14 and TRBJ2-7, is EAGVTQFPSHSVIEKGQTVTLRCDPISGHDNLYWYRRVMGKEIKFLLHFVKESKQDESGMPNNRFLAERTGGTYSTLKVQPAELEDSGVYFCASSQNSGYEQYFGPGTRLTVT.

This clone is classed as medium-sized. The rearrangement joins TRBV6-4 to TRBJ2-1, with TRBD2 matching over 7 bases. From germline, CDR1 is MRHNA and CDR2 SNTAGT. Trimming cost V 3 bases and J 6 bases; bases outside gene matches: 11. The CDR3 has 16 amino acids. The CDR3 sequence: CASSEKAGVGFNEQFF. The CDR3 DNA follows: TGTGCCAGCAGTGAGAAGGCGGGGGTAGGTTTCAATGAGCAGTTCTTC.

The rearrangement joins TRBV11-2 to TRBJ2-5, with D possibly TRBD2 on 5 matching bases. With 3 bases removed from V and 2 bases from J, the gap between germline ends came to 7 bases. This CDR3 contains 13 residues. Germline CDR1 and CDR2: SGHAT and FQNNGV. Written as DNA, the CDR3 is TGTGCCAGCAGCTTTCGGGATCAAGAGACCCAGTACTTC. It translates to CASSFRDQETQYF.

The CDR3, as DNA: TGTGCCAGCAGCGTAGTGAGCGAGGATACGCAGTATTTT. It yields the protein CASSVVSEDTQYF. V and J are TRBV9 and TRBJ2-3, with D unresolved. The CDR3 is made up of 13 amino acids. Germline-derived CDR1 and CDR2 are SGDLS and YYNGEE. V lost 0 bases and J 6 bases, leaving 8 bases between the germline ends.

The gene calls are TRBV7-2 and TRBJ1-1; unclear D gene. This CDR3 is built from 14 residues. CDR1 and CDR2 from the germline V gene are SGHTA and FQGNSA. V was shortened by 5 bases and J by 2 bases, with 12 bases between the two germline ends. CDR3 region: CASSPGVFNTEAFF. In DNA, the CDR3 is TGTGCCAGCAGCCCGGGAGTTTTTAACACTGAAGCTTTCTTT.

This sequence joins TRBV30 and TRBJ2-7, with a tentative D call TRBD2 (7 bases). Germline V CDR1 and CDR2: GTSNPN, SVGIG (reference sequence). The V end was cut by 4 bases, the J end by 7 bases, with 20 bases between. The CDR3 is 14 residues long. Written as DNA, the CDR3 is TGTGCCTGGAAGGGGGTAGCGGGTGCGGGGGAGCAGTACTTC. This sequence encodes CAWKGVAGAGEQYF.

This clone came up a few times. The V call is TRBV4-1, the J call TRBJ2-7, with a weak D call TRBD2 (6 bases). V shed 0 bases and J shed 7 bases, with 22 bases lying between them. Germline CDR1 and CDR2: MGHRA and YSYEKL. The CDR3 is 17 residues long. The CDR3 DNA reads TGCGCCAGCAGCCAAGATCCACGGGGAGGACGCGGGTTGGAGCAGTACTTC. The encoded protein is CASSQDPRGGRGLEQYF.

V gene TRBV18 combines with J gene TRBJ1-5, with a weak D call TRBD1 (5 bases). Germline CDR1 KGHSH, CDR2 LQKENI. The V end lost 0 bases, the J end lost 9 bases, and 9 bases lay between the germline ends. This CDR3 is built from 13 residues. The CDR3 region is CASSPPMGGPQHF. Written as DNA, the CDR3 is TGTGCCAGCTCACCACCGATGGGGGGGCCCCAGCATTTT.

The chain is built from TRBV5-1 and TRBJ2-3, with 11 bases identical to TRBD2. CDR1 SGHRS and CDR2 YFSETQ come from the germline V gene. The trim removed 4 bases at V and 5 bases at J, leaving 6 bases unmatched. This CDR3 has 15 amino acids. Written as DNA, the CDR3 is TGCGCCAGCAGCCCGGGGACTAGCGGAAAAGATACGCAGTATTTT. Its protein is CASSPGTSGKDTQYF.

V usage is TRBV27 and J usage is TRBJ1-1; 7 bases fit TRBD1. V trimming: 2 bases; J trimming: 7 bases; junction bases outside the gene matches: 4. The germline V gene has CDR1 MNHEY and CDR2 SMNVEV (reference sequence). The CDR3 contains 13 residues. CDR3 region: CASSLGQAFEAFF. In nucleotides, the CDR3 is TGTGCCAGCAGTTTAGGACAGGCGTTTGAAGCTTTCTTT.

The chain combines TRBV6-6 with TRBJ1-5, with unresolved D. Trimming shortened V by 6 bases and J by 0 bases, and 9 bases separated the two germline ends. The germline V gene encodes CDR1 MNHNY and CDR2 SVGAGI (reference sequence). The CDR3 is made up of 14 amino acids. In nucleotides, the CDR3 is TGTGCCAGCAGCCGAGGGAATAGCAATCAGCCCCAGCATTTT. Its translation is CASSRGNSNQPQHF.

The chain links TRBV11-3 to TRBJ2-1; 8 bases align to TRBD2. Germline-derived CDR1 and CDR2 are SGHNT and YENEEA. CDR3 length: 16 amino acids. V shed 0 bases, J shed 7 bases, and the junction held 8 bases outside the gene matches. In DNA, the CDR3 is TGTGCCAGCAGCTTAGATTTCGGGACTAGGTTTAATGAGCAGTTCTTC. Translated: CASSLDFGTRFNEQFF.

The chain employs TRBV5-1 and TRBJ2-1; 11 nucleotides align to TRBD2. Germline-derived CDR1 and CDR2 are SGHRS and YFSETQ. CDR3 length: 13 residues. Trimming removed 8 bases from V and 5 bases from J; junction bases left unmatched: 3. The CDR3 nucleotides are TGCGCCAGTACTAGCGGGAGTAACAATGAGCAGTTCTTC. This codes for CASTSGSNNEQFF.

The J gene is TRBJ2-1, the V gene TRBV30; TRBD2 agrees at 14 bases. The CDR3 consists of 16 residues. With 1 base clipped from V and 8 bases from J, the junction kept 7 bases outside the gene matches. Germline CDR1 GTSNPN, CDR2 SVGIG (reference sequence). Written as DNA, the CDR3 is TGTGCCTGGAGTGGACTAGCGGGAGGGCTTATGGATGAGCAGTTCTTC. Protein: CAWSGLAGGLMDEQFF.